Given below is one TCR beta chain in context. The entry originates in a study of blood T cell repertoires in COVID-19. About the study: Whether acute or convalescent, the COVID-19 samples came from the United States, Italy and Spain. From T cells, B-cell-depleted T cells, or PBMCs came the material, which was cDNA or gDNA.

J was trimmed by 0 bases and V by 4 bases; bases with no gene match: 8. This CDR3 region has 18 residues. Germline assignment: CDR1 KGHDR and CDR2 SFDVKD. Per the original methods: How many nucleated cells were present was estimated from reference gene primer amplification. Assay used: immunoSEQ multiplex PCR; TCRdb lists only in-frame clones, some missing. D and trimming were read from the DNA, whereas the V and J calls and clone size are those reported in that table. The sample lists around 200,000 clones; over 75% were seen once. This chain links TRBV24-1 with TRBJ2-1; TRBD2 agrees at 10 bases. The sequence came from a human donor with active or convalescent COVID-19. The donor label of this sample is uncertain. Sequencing was done on a sample of peripheral blood. The CDR3 sequence: CATSDPTSSGSSYNEQFF. The CDR3 coding sequence is TGTGCCACCAGTGACCCTACCTCTAGCGGGAGCTCCTACAATGAGCAGTTCTTC.